This T cell receptor beta chain was captured by sequencing in a study of blood T cell repertoires in COVID-19. Study at large: Donors in the United States, Italy and Spain gave samples during acute or convalescent COVID-19. From T cells, B-cell-depleted T cells, or PBMCs came the material, which was cDNA or gDNA.

Trimming cost V 3 bases and J 3 bases, with 12 bases left between them. This CDR3 comprises 14 residues. Germline assignment: CDR1 MDHEN and CDR2 SYDVKM. Original methodology: Nucleated cell counts were estimated from reference gene primer amplification. Assay: immunoSEQ multiplex PCR; the TCRdb copy retains only in-frame clones and omits some. Clone size and V and J calls were adopted from that table, with D and trimming inferred from the DNA. The sample records about 170,000 clones, 74% being singletons. The sequence came from an elderly woman with acute or convalescent COVID-19. The chain couples TRBV28 to TRBJ2-7; possible D gene TRBD2, 6 bases. Sequencing was carried out using peripheral blood. The CDR3 DNA follows: TGTGCCAGCAGTTTTAGTCAGGGAGGCTACGAGCAGTACTTC. Translating it yields CASSFSQGGYEQYF.